This T cell receptor (beta chain) emerged from a study of shared clonotypes between healthy human individuals. This clone was recorded once. The investigators split CD4+ cells into a CD45RA+ naive subset and a CD45RA-negative memory subset. Assay: immunoSEQ multiplex PCR; the TCRdb copy retains only in-frame clones and omits some. The top ten hold approximately 0.35% of the sample, which has about 2.4 million clones, 90% to 95% seen once. The CDR3 runs 15 residues. Germline V gene lookup returns CDR1 SGHVS and CDR2 FQNEAQ. Trimming took off 0 bases at V and 0 bases at J, with 8 bases between the two ends.

This chain connects TRBV7-8 to TRBJ1-1, with D unclear. The source is a man aged 18 to 29 in good health. Some clones in this sample may be carry-over from other donors' samples. Input material: naive CD4+ T cells from PBMCs. Specified subset: CD45RA+ positively selected. The CDR3: CASSLAAALNTEAFF. In DNA form, the CDR3 reads TGTGCCAGCAGCTTAGCGGCCGCCTTGAACACTGAAGCTTTCTTT.